A selection of T cell receptor beta chains follows, all from one sample in a study of kidney transplant recipient with SARS-CoV-2 infection. TCRdb itself ran the reads through MiXCR, one entry per CDR3 protein. Counted here are 200,000 to 300,000 distinct CDR3 sequences, under 30% occurring once; the ten biggest clones make up more than 6.5%. The material was a blood sample, obtained at baseline and on day 111 from a kidney transplant recipient. All receptors derive from a male patient aged 30 to 40 who had COVID-19 and was a kidney transplant recipient. Some T cells may have originated in the graft donor. Each CDR3 is given with its conserved first and last residue. Fields, in order: V gene, clone size, D gene, J gene, CDR3 DNA, CDR3 protein. A D gene is named only where the DNA matches it firmly. Rows may omit the clone size; those that give it use once, few, many or a size class.

>TRBV11-2|-|TRBD2|TRBJ2-5
TGTGCCAGCAGCTTGGGTAGCGGGAACCCGCAAGAGACCCAGTACTTC
CASSLGSGNPQETQYF
>TRBV20-1|many|TRBD1|TRBJ1-5
TGCAGTGCGGAGGATTCGGAGCAGGGGGCTTATCAGCCCCAGCATTTT
CSAEDSEQGAYQPQHF
>TRBV5-5|many|-|TRBJ1-2
TGTGCCAGCTTTGGAGCTGTCTCGCGAAAGACCTATGGCTACACCTTC
CASFGAVSRKTYGYTF
>TRBV4-1|few|-|TRBJ2-1
TGCGCCAGCAGCCAAGATCATCAGGGGGGGTGGAAAAAGCAGTTCTTC
CASSQDHQGGWKKQFF
>TRBV5-4|few|-|TRBJ2-3
TGTGCCAGCAGCTTGCGGGGGCCCGCAGATACGCAGTATTTT
CASSLRGPADTQYF
>TRBV4-1|many|TRBD1|TRBJ2-6
TGCGCCAGCAGCCCCGGGGGACAGGGGATGTCTGGGGCCAACGTCCTGACTTTC
CASSPGGQGMSGANVLTF
>TRBV24-1|many|-|TRBJ1-2
TGTGCCACCAGTGGGGCGTCTAGTACCAGAAAGACCTATGGCTACACCTTC
CATSGASSTRKTYGYTF
>TRBV19|many|-|TRBJ1-1
TGTGCCAGTAGTATTTCAGTGAACACTGAAGCTTTCTTT
CASSISVNTEAFF
>TRBV18|many|-|TRBJ1-1
TGTGCCAGCTCACCACCGGCGGGGTTGAACACTGAAGCTTTCTTT
CASSPPAGLNTEAFF
>TRBV11-1|many|-|TRBJ1-2
TGTGCCAGCAGCCGCGGCACTAAGGCTGGAAAGACCTATGGCTACACCTTC
CASSRGTKAGKTYGYTF
>TRBV15|-|TRBD2|TRBJ2-5
TGTGCCACCGGCAGAGATCCAATCGAGCGGGAGAGTCAGGAGACCCAGTACTTC
CATGRDPIERESQETQYF
>TRBV3-1|-|-|TRBJ2-5
TGTGCCAGCAGCAAGGCGGATCCCATTTCTTTCTCTGAGACCCAGTACTTC
CASSKADPISFSETQYF
>TRBV2|many|TRBD1|TRBJ1-3
TGTGCCAGCAGATACCAACAGGGGACGGAGATCACTGGAAACACCATATATTTT
CASRYQQGTEITGNTIYF
>TRBV24-1|-|-|TRBJ2-3
TGTGCCACCAGTCAACAGGTACCAGATACGCAGTATTTT
CATSQQVPDTQYF
>TRBV3-1|many|-|TRBJ2-6
TGTGCCAGCAGCAATTCACTTCCCATTTACAAAGTCGGGCCAACGTCCGACTTC
CASSNSLPIYKVGPTSDF
>TRBV20-1|-|-|TRBJ2-3
TGCAGTGCTAGCGAGGGGCGGGGAGCAGATACGCAGTATTTT
CSASEGRGADTQYF
>TRBV28|many|TRBD1|TRBJ1-2
TGTGCCAGCAGACCACAGGGGCCTTTCTATGGCTACACCTTC
CASRPQGPFYGYTF
>TRBV6-6|few|-|TRBJ1-1
TGTGCCAGCAGCCACAGGGAAAACACTGAAGCTTTCTTT
CASSHRENTEAFF
>TRBV18|many|-|TRBJ1-6
TGTGCCAGCTCACCGGCCTCGTCCAATTCACCCCTCCACTTT
CASSPASSNSPLHF
>TRBV4-2|many|TRBD2|TRBJ2-7
TGTGCCAGCAGCCCTGGGACTAGCGGGAGTGGGGACTTCACCTACGAGCAGTACTTC
CASSPGTSGSGDFTYEQYF
>TRBV27|many|TRBD2|TRBJ2-1
TGTGCCAGCAGTTTAGTAGCGGGAGGGCATAATGAGCAGTTCTTC
CASSLVAGGHNEQFF
>TRBV3-1|many|-|TRBJ1-1
TGTGCCAGCAGCGCGTTTAGTCCCATTTCAATTCGCACTGAAGCTTTCTTT
CASSAFSPISIRTEAFF
>TRBV5-1|-|-|TRBJ1-5
TGCGCCGGCAGCTTGAACGGAAATCAGCCCCAGCATTTT
CAGSLNGNQPQHF
>TRBV28|few|TRBD2|TRBJ2-1
TGTGCCAGCAGTTATCCGGGACTAGCGGGAGACACCTACAATGAGCAGTTCTTC
CASSYPGLAGDTYNEQFF
>TRBV4-1|many|-|TRBJ1-3
TGCGCCAGCAGCCACACACAGAGTCCTATCACAGGCTACTCTGGAAACACCATATATTTT
CASSHTQSPITGYSGNTIYF
>TRBV5-6|many|-|TRBJ1-1
TGTGCCAGCAGCTTGCCTGCGATCGGCACCGACACTGAAGCTTTCTTT
CASSLPAIGTDTEAFF
>TRBV5-6|-|-|TRBJ2-4
TGTACCAGCTTGGGGGGCCCCCGGAATAGGAAAAACATTCAGTACTTC
CTSLGGPRNRKNIQYF
>TRBV18|-|-|TRBJ1-1
TGTGCCGGCTCACTAGCAGGAAACACTGAAGCTTTCTTT
CAGSLAGNTEAFF
>TRBV4-2|many|-|TRBJ2-7
TGTGCCAGCAGCCAATCTGGACAGGAGCGGGCCGAGCAGTACTTC
CASSQSGQERAEQYF
>TRBV19|many|-|TRBJ2-1
TGTGCCAGTAGTAGAAGTGTGAGTCCCCCGTACAATGAGCAGTTCTTC
CASSRSVSPPYNEQFF
>TRBV7-7|many|-|TRBJ1-2
TGTGCCAGCAGCTTGGTTCGTAAGTGCCGAAAGACCTATGGCTACACCTTC
CASSLVRKCRKTYGYTF
>TRBV6-1|many|-|TRBJ2-2
TGTGCCAGCAGTGAAGCAGGGTCAGTCGCCGCGGTCGGGGAGCTGTTTTTT
CASSEAGSVAAVGELFF
>TRBV19|once|-|TRBJ1-5
TGTGCCAGTAGTGCCAGGAGTCTCTATAGCAATCAGCCCCAGCATTTT
CASSARSLYSNQPQHF
>TRBV6-5|many|-|TRBJ2-4
TGTGCCAGCACCTTGGCAGGTGGGAGGTACATTCAGTACTTC
CASTLAGGRYIQYF
>TRBV8-2|many|-|TRBJ1-2
TGTGGCACGTTATCAAGGATAACGAAAGACCTATGGCTACACTTC
CGTLSRITKDLWLHF
>TRBV9|few|TRBD2|TRBJ2-3
TGTGCCAGCAGCGCACCGAAGGCTAGCGGGAGTCGAACAGATACGCAGTATTTT
CASSAPKASGSRTDTQYF
>TRBV19|many|TRBD1|TRBJ2-3
TGTGCCAGTAGTGGGACAGGGGATTTGTATTTT
CASSGTGDLYF
>TRBV9|many|TRBD2|TRBJ2-7
TGTGCCAGCAGCGTAGGAGAGCGGGAGGCCGCCTACGAGCAGTACTTC
CASSVGEREAAYEQYF